The subject of this entry is one TCR beta chain. Its antigen remains unidentified. This entry belongs to a study of shared clonotypes between healthy human individuals. Study-wide results and limits: Naive subsets, compared against memory subsets, generally had larger estimated richness values.

Germline CDR1 reads SGHDN; CDR2 reads FVKESK. The CDR3 totals 16 residues. V lost 2 bases to trimming and J lost 4 bases, with 12 bases between them. This table comes from immunoSEQ multiplex PCR, and its TCRdb copy is limited to in-frame clones, with some not included. The sample has around 370,000 clones; roughly 96% are singletons. The chain is built from TRBV14 and TRBJ2-6, with no clear D. The sample comprised memory CD8+ T cells sorted from blood. Subset defined: CD45RO+ cells pooled with CCR7-negative TemRA cells. The source is a man aged 25-45 years in good health. This chain's CDR3 is CASSQRIVRGANVLTF. In DNA form, the CDR3 reads TGTGCCAGCAGCCAAAGAATTGTTCGGGGGGCCAACGTCCTGACTTTC. The full variable domain, its missing parts supplied by reference TRBV14 and TRBJ2-6, is EAGVTQFPSHSVIEKGQTVTLRCDPISGHDNLYWYRRVMGKEIKFLLHFVKESKQDESGMPNNRFLAERTGGTYSTLKVQPAELEDSGVYFCASSQRIVRGANVLTFGAGSRLTVL.